In this sample, the clone carrying this TCR beta chain turned up a few times. This sample is drawn from a study of cytomegalovirus exposure and HLA in healthy donors. The PCR made use of 60 Vbeta and 13 Jbeta primers. Repertoires were generated with immunoSEQ multiplex PCR, while TCRdb's copy carries only in-frame clones and drops some. Of around 140,000 clones detected, around 9.7% appear once; the ten largest clones hold 1.5% to 2%. Germline V gives CDR1 ENHRY, CDR2 SYGVKD. V lost 2 bases and J lost 6; bases outside the gene matches: 17. CDR3 size: 19 residues. The TCR originated in a man between 50 and 59 years old in good health and CMV-seronegative. The specimen was PBMCs. The chain combines TRBV10-3 with TRBJ2-1; 9 nucleotides align to TRBD2. In DNA form, the CDR3 reads TGTGCCATCAGTGAGGCGGGTTTAGCGGGAGTGCCCAGCGGCAATGAGCAGTTCTTC. It is translated as CAISEAGLAGVPSGNEQFF.